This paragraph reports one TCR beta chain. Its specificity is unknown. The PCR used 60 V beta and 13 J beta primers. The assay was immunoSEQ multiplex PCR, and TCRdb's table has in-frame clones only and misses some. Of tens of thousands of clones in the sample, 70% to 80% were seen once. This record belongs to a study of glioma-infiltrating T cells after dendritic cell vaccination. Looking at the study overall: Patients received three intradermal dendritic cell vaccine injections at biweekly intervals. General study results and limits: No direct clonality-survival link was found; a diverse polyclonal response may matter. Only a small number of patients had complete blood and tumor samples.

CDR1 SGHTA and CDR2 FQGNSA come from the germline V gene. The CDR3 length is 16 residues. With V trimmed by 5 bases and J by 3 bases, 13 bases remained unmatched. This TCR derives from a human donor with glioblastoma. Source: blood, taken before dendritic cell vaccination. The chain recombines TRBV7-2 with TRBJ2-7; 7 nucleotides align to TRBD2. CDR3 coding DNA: TGTGCCAGCAGCGCAAAGCGGGGTACCGGGGTCTACGAGCAGTACTTC. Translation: CASSAKRGTGVYEQYF.